These 5 T cell receptor beta chains came from one sample sequenced in a study of T cell repertoires in aging, cancer and after chemotherapy. Amplification of TCR beta used genomic DNA extracted from peripheral blood. Rearranged V-D-J TRB sequences were amplified with a mixed TRB-A/B primer pool. TCRdb independently ran MiXCR on the multiplex PCR reads; one entry per CDR3 protein. This table holds about 1,200 distinct CDR3 sequences, more than 20% found once. The sample comprised blood. The receptors were gathered from a human donor with a solid tumor.

The rearrangement links TRBV5-1 to TRBJ1-2; the D gene is possibly TRBD1 (6 bases). The CDR3 loop spans 14 amino acids. The germline V and J ends were trimmed by 0 bases and 3 bases, with 9 bases remaining between them. CDR1 is SGHRS and CDR2 is YFSETQ in the germline V gene. The DNA of the CDR3 is TGCGCCAGCAGCTTGGTACAGGGAGACTATGGCTACACCTTC. Amino acids: CASSLVQGDYGYTF. Filled out from reference TRBV5-1 and TRBJ1-2, the complete variable domain reads KAGVTQTPRYLIKTRGQQVTLSCSPISGHRSVSWYQQTPGQGLQFLFEYFSETQRNKGNFPGRFSGRQFSNSRSEMNVSTLELGDSALYLCASSLVQGDYGYTFGSGTRLTVV.

Sample share makes this clonotype medium-sized. The chain carries TRBV5-4 and TRBJ2-7; 13 bases line up with TRBD2. Trimming took 3 bases from V and 0 from J; bases not matched to a gene: 6. There are 17 residues in the CDR3. CDR1 SGHNT and CDR2 YYREEE come from the germline V gene (reference sequence). CDR3 in amino acids: CASSSRTSGRNSYEQYF. CDR3 nucleotides: TGTGCCAGCAGCTCTAGGACTAGCGGGAGAAACTCCTACGAGCAGTACTTC.

This clonotype has just a few counts. The chain has TRBV18 and TRBJ2-7, with D hard to call. CDR1 is KGHSH, CDR2 LQKENI, per germline. CDR3 length: 15 residues. Trimming removed 3 bases from V and 0 bases from J, with 12 bases in between. In DNA, the CDR3 is TGTGCCAGCTCACCCCGTAACAGACGCTCCTACGAGCAGTACTTC. Protein product: CASSPRNRRSYEQYF.

The chain combines TRBV7-9 with TRBJ2-3; 9 nucleotides align to TRBD2. CDR1 and CDR2 from the germline V gene are SEHNR and FQNEAQ (reference sequence). V lost 2 bases to trimming and J lost 7 bases; unmatched junction nucleotides: 7. The CDR3 spans 15 residues. In nucleotides, the CDR3 is TGTGCCAGCAGCTTAATGGCGGGGGGGAGAAATACGCAGTATTTT. This codes for CASSLMAGGRNTQYF.

This clonotype is medium-sized by share. The CDR3 region has the DNA TGCGCCAGCAGTGATGGGGCAGGGATAACCTACGAGCAGTACTTC. Translation gives CASSDGAGITYEQYF. The genes are TRBV10-2 and TRBJ2-7, with D possibly matching TRBD1 (5 bases). The germline V and J ends were trimmed by 3 bases and 2 bases, with 14 bases remaining between them. CDR3 length: 15 residues. Germline V lookup: CDR1 WSHSY, CDR2 SAAADI.